The following is a T cell receptor beta chain sequence with its context. Germline CDR1 SGHAT, CDR2 FQDESV (reference sequence). The CDR3 has 13 residues. With 4 bases removed from V and 4 bases from J, the gap between germline ends came to 8 bases. Some clones are missing from TCRdb's copy, which holds only in-frame ones; the method was immunoSEQ multiplex PCR. Among roughly 150,000 clones listed, 80% to 95% were seen once. The sample comes from a study of T cell responses to AZD1222 COVID-19 vaccine. The chain is built from TRBV11-1 and TRBJ2-1, with TRBD1 as a possible D gene (5 bases). This TCR came from an adult in good health. The input for sequencing was peripheral blood, taken on day 0 of AZD1222 vaccination. DNA of the CDR3: TGTGCCAGCAGCTCCCCAGGGTACAATGAGCAGTTCTTC. Its protein is CASSSPGYNEQFF.